This T cell receptor (beta chain) was captured in a study of cytomegalovirus exposure and HLA in healthy donors. Findings of the study overall: Prior analysis indicated that the majority of TCR beta V segments exhibited productivity approximately 87% or approximately 30% of the time.

The PCR ran on 60 Vbeta and 13 Jbeta primers. Assay: immunoSEQ multiplex PCR; the TCRdb copy retains only in-frame clones and omits some. The sample records roughly 100,000 clones, 55% to 80% being singletons. In the case of this clone: Its antigen is currently unknown.

This clonotype originated in a human donor in good health. Sequenced input: PBMCs.

CDR3 DNA: TGTGCCAGCAGCTTACCCAACAGTTATGGCTACACCTTC. Protein sequence: CASSLPNSYGYTF. The rearrangement joins TRBV7-9 to TRBJ1-2, with D unclear. The CDR3 sequence is 13 residues long. Deletions cut 2 bases from V and 5 bases from J, with 9 bases between. Germline lookup yields CDR1 SEHNR and CDR2 FQNEAQ (reference sequence).